This T cell receptor beta chain was identified in a study of T-cell memory formation after mild COVID-19. Regarding the study as a whole: Clones that contracted from day 15 to 85 had balanced CD4/CD8; later expanders were CD4+ biased.

CDR1 DFQATT and CDR2 SNEGSKA come from the germline V gene (reference sequence). The V gene lost 6 bases and the J gene lost 3 bases, with 9 bases spanning the gap. This CDR3 is 11 amino acids long. TCRdb fed the 5' RACE reads into MiXCR, producing one record per CDR3 protein. The sample consists of about 600,000 distinct CDR3 sequences, roughly a fifth of them appearing once. This clonotype was seen a handful of times. As yet, its antigen is unknown. The chain couples TRBV20-1 to TRBJ2-7; D unresolved. This receptor was obtained from an adult woman who had mild COVID-19 (a few samples of this study predate the infection). Cell type and time point are not known. The sequencing input was PBMCs or a T cell subset sorted from them (not recorded which). CDR3 sequence: CSAPTGYEQYF. The CDR3 region has the DNA TGCAGTGCCCCCACTGGCTACGAGCAGTACTTC.